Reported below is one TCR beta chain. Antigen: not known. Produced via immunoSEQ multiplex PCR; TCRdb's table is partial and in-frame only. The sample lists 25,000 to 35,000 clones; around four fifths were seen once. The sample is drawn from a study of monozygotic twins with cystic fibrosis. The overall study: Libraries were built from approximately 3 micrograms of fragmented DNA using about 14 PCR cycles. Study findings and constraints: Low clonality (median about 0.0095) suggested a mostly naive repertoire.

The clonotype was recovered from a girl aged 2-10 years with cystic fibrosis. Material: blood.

CDR3 sequence reads: CASSLLGQGSPHEQYF. CDR3 DNA sequence: TGTGCCAGCTCACTTCTCGGACAGGGATCCCCCCACGAGCAGTACTTC. V is TRBV18 and J is TRBJ2-7; 8 bases align to TRBD1. V gave up 4 bases and J gave up 5 bases; unmatched junction bases: 13. Germline V gives CDR1 KGHSH, CDR2 LQKENI. The CDR3 is made up of 16 amino acids.